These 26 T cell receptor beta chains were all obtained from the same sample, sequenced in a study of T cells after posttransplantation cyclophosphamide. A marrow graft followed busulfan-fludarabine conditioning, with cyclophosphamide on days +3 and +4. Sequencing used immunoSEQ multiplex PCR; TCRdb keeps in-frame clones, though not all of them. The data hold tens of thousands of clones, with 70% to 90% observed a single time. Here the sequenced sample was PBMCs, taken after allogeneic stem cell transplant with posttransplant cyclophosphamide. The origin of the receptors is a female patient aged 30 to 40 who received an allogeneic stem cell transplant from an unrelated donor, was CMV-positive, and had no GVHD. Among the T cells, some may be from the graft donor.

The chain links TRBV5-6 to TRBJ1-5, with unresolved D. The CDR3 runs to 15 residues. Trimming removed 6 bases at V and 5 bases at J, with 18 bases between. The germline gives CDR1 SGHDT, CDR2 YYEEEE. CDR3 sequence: CASTINLASDQPQHF. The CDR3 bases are TGTGCCAGCACCATCAACTTAGCGTCGGATCAGCCCCAGCATTTT.

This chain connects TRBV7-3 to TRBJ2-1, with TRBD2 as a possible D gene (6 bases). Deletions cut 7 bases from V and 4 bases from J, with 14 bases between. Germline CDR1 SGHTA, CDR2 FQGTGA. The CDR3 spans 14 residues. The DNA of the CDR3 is TGTGCCAGCAAAGTGGACTATGATTACAATGAGCAGTTCTTC. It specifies CASKVDYDYNEQFF.

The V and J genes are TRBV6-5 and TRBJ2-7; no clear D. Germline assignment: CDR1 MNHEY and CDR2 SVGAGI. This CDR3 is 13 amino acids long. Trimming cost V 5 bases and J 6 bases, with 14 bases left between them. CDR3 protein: CASSEWSRGEQYF. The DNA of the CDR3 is TGTGCCAGCAGTGAATGGTCCCGAGGCGAGCAGTACTTC.

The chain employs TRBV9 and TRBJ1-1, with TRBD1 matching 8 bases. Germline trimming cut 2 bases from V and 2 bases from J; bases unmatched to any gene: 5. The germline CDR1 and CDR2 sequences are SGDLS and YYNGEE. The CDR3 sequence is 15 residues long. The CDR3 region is CASSVLGQGNTEAFF. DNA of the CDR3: TGTGCCAGCAGCGTCCTAGGACAGGGCAACACTGAAGCTTTCTTT.

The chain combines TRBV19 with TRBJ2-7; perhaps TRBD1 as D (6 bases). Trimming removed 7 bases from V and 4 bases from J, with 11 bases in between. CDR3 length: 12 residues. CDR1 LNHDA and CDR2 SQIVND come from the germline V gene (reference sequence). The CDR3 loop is CASKTGQYEQYF. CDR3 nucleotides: TGTGCCAGTAAAACAGGGCAATACGAGCAGTACTTC.

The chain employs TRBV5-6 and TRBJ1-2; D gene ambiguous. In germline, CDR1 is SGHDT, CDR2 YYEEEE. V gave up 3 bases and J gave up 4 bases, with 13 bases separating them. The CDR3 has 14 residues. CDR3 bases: TGTGCCAGCAGCTCCACCAGGCAAGGCTATGGCTACACCTTC. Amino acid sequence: CASSSTRQGYGYTF.

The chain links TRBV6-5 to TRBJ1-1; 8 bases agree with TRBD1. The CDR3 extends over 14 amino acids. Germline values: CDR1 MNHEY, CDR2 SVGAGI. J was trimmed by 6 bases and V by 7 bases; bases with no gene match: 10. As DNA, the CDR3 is TGTGCCAGCATCTCCCGGACAGGGAGGGCTGAAGCTTTCTTT. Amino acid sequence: CASISRTGRAEAFF.

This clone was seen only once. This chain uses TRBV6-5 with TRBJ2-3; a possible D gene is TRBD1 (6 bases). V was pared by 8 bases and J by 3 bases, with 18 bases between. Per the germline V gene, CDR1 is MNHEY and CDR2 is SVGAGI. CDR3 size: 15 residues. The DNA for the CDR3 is TGTGCCAGCCGGCTGGGGGCGTCATTGACAGATACGCAGTATTTT. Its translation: CASRLGASLTDTQYF.

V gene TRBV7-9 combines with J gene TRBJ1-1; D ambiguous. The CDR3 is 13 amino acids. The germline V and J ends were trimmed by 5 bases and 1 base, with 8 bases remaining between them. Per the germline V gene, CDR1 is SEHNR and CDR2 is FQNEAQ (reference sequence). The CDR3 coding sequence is TGTGCCAGCAGCACCTCGGGGAACACTGAAGCTTTCTTT. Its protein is CASSTSGNTEAFF.

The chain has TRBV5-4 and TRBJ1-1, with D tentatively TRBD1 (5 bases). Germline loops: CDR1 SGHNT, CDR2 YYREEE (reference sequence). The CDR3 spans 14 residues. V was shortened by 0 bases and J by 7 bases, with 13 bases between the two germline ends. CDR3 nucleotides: TGTGCCAGCAGCTTGGCCAGCCGACAGTTTGAAGCTTTCTTT. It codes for CASSLASRQFEAFF.

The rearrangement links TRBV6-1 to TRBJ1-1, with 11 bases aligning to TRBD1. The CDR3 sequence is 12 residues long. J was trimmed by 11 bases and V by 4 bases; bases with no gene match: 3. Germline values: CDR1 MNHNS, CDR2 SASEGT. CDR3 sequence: CASSGWDRGAFF. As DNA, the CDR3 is TGTGCCAGCAGTGGGTGGGACAGGGGGGCTTTCTTT.

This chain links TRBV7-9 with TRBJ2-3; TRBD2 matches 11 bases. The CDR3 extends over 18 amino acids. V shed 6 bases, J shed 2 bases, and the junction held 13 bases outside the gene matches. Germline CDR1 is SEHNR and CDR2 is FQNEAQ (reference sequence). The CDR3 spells CASRSPILAGESTDTQYF. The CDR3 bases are TGTGCCAGCAGGTCGCCTATACTAGCGGGGGAGTCCACAGATACGCAGTATTTT.

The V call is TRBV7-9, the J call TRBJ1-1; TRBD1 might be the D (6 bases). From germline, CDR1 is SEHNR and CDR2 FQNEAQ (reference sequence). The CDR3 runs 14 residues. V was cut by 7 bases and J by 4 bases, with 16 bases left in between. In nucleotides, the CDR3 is TGTGCCAGCACCTTCGAGGGGGTAAGCACTGAAGCTTTCTTT. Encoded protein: CASTFEGVSTEAFF.

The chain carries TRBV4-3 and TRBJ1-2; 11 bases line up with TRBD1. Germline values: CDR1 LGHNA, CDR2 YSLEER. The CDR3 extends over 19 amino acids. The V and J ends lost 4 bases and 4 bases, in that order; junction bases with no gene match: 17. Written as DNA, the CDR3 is TGCGCCAGCAGCCGTCTCCCCCCCGGGACAGGGGGTATAAGCTATGGCTACACCTTC. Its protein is CASSRLPPGTGGISYGYTF.

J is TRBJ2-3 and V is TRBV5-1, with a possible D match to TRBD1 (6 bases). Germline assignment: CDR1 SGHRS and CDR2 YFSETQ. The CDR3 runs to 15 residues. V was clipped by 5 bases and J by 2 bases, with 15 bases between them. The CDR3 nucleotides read TGCGCCAGCAGGTGGACAGTGAGGGACACAGATACGCAGTATTTT. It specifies CASRWTVRDTDTQYF.

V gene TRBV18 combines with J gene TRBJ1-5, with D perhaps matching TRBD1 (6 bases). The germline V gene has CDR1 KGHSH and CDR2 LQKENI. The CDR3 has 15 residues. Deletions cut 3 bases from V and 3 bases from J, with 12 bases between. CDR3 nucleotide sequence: TGTGCCAGCTCACCTTACACAGGGTCCAATCAGCCCCAGCATTTT. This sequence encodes CASSPYTGSNQPQHF. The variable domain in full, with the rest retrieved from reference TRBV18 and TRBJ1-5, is NAGVMQNPRHLVRRRGQEARLRCSPMKGHSHVYWYRQLPEEGLKFMVYLQKENIIDESGMPKERFSAEFPKEGPSILRIQQVVRGDSAAYFCASSPYTGSNQPQHFGDGTRLSIL.

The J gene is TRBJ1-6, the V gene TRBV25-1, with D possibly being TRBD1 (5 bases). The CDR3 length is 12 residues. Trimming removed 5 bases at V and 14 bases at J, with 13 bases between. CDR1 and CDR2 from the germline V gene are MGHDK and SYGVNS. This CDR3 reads CASSLGATALHF. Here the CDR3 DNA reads TGTGCCAGCAGTTTAGGGGCAACGGCCCTCCACTTT.

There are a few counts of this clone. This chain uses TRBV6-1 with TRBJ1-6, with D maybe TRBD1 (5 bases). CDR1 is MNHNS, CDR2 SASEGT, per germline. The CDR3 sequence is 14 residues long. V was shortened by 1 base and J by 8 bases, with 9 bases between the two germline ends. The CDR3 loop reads CASSEVARDSPLHF. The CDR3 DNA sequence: TGTGCCAGCAGTGAAGTGGCCAGGGATTCACCCCTCCACTTT.

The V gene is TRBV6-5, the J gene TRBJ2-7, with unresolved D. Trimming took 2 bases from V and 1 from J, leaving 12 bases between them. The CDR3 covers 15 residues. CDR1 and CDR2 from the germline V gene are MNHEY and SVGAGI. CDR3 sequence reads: CASSYGGFLSYEQYF. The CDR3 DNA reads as TGTGCCAGCAGTTACGGCGGCTTTCTTTCCTACGAGCAGTACTTC.

The CDR3 nucleotides read TGTGCCAGTAGTATTTCGATTAGCGGGGGGTCCTACAATGAGCAGTTCTTC. As protein: CASSISISGGSYNEQFF. V usage is TRBV19 and J usage is TRBJ2-1; TRBD2 matches at 10 bases. The CDR3 length is 17 residues. The trim removed 3 bases at V and 1 base at J, leaving 6 bases unmatched. In germline, CDR1 is LNHDA, CDR2 SQIVND (reference sequence).

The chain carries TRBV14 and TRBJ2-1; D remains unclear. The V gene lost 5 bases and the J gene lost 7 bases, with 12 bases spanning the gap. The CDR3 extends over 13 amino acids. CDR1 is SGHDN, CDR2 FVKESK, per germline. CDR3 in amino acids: CASSKSKNNEQFF. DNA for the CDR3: TGTGCCAGCAGCAAATCAAAAAATAATGAGCAGTTCTTC.

Here the CDR3 DNA reads TGTGCCAGCAGCGCCCGGACAGGGTCTGATGGCTACACCTTC. Amino acid sequence: CASSARTGSDGYTF. The chain has TRBV5-8 and TRBJ1-2; 8 positions match TRBD1. The germline CDR1 and CDR2 sequences are SGHTS and YDEGEE. The CDR3 consists of 14 residues. J gave up 6 bases and V 4 bases, and 8 bases lay outside the gene matches. The variable domain in full, completed from reference TRBV5-8 and TRBJ1-2, reads EAGVTQSPTHLIKTRGQQATLRCSPISGHTSVYWYQQALGLGLQFLLWYDEGEERNRGNFPPRFSGRQFPNYSSELNVNALELEDSALYLCASSARTGSDGYTFGSGTRLTVV.

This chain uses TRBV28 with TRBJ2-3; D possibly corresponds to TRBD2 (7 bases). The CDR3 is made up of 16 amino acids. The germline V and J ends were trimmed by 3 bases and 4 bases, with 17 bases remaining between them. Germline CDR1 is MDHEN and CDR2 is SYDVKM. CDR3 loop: CASSFVRGGDADTQYF. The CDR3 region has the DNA TGTGCCAGCAGTTTCGTACGCGGGGGCGATGCAGATACGCAGTATTTT.

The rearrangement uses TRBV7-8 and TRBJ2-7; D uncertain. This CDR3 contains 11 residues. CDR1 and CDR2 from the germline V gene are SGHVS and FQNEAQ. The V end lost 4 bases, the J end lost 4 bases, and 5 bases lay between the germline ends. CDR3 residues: CASSSPYEQYF. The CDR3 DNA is TGTGCCAGCAGCTCCCCGTACGAGCAGTACTTC.

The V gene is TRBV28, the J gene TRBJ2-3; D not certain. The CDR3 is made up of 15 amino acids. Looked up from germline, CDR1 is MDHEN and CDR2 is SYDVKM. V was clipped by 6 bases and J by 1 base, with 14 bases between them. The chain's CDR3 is CASSDSGTRTDTQYF. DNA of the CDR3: TGTGCCAGCAGCGACTCCGGCACCCGCACAGATACGCAGTATTTT.

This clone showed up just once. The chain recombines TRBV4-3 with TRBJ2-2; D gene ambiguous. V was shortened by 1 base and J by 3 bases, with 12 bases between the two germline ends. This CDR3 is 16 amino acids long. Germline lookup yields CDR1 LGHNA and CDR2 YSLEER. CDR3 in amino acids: CASSQGELFDTGELFF. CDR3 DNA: TGCGCCAGCAGCCAAGGCGAGTTATTCGACACCGGGGAGCTGTTTTTT.